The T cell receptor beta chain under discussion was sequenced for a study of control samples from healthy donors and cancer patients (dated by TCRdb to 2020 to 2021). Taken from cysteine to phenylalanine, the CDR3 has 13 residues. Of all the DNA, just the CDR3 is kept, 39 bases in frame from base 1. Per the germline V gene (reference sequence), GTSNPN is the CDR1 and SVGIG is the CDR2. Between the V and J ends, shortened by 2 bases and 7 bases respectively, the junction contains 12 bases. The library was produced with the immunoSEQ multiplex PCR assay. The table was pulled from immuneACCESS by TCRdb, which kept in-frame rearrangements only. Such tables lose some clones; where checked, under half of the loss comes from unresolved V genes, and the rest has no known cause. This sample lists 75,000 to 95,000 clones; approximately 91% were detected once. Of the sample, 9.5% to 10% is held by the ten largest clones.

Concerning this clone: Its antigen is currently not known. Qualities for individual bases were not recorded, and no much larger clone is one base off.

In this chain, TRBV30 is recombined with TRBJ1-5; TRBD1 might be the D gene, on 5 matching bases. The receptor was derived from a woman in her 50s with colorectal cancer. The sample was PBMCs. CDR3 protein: CAWSLGEHQPQHF. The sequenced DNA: TGTGCCTGGAGTTTGGGGGAGCACCAGCCCCAGCATTTT. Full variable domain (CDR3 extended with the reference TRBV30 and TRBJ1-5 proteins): SQTIHQWPATLVQPVGSPLSLECTVEGTSNPNLYWYRQAAGRGLQLLFYSVGIGQISSEVPQNLSASRPQDRQFILSSKKLLLSDSGFYLCAWSLGEHQPQHFGDGTRLSIL.